This T cell receptor (beta chain) appears in the sequencing data of a study of shared clonotypes between healthy human individuals. CDR3 length: 17 amino acids. V trimming: 6 bases; J trimming: 4 bases; junction bases outside the gene matches: 15. Germline values: CDR1 MGHDK, CDR2 SYGVNS. The genomic DNA of each subset was split evenly across several immunoSEQ plates. Sequencing was performed with immunoSEQ multiplex PCR; in TCRdb, only in-frame clones are kept and a portion is missing. This table has fewer than 550,000 clones, 75% to 80% appearing once. Input material: PBMCs. This clonotype originated in a woman aged 40 to 50 in good health. Some clones in this sample may be carry-over from other donors' samples. The chain joins TRBV25-1 to TRBJ2-3, with 8 bases aligning to TRBD2. The CDR3 DNA follows: TGTGCCAGCAGCCCCTTGGGAAGCGGGAGTCGCTCAGATACGCAGTATTTT. Encoded protein: CASSPLGSGSRSDTQYF.